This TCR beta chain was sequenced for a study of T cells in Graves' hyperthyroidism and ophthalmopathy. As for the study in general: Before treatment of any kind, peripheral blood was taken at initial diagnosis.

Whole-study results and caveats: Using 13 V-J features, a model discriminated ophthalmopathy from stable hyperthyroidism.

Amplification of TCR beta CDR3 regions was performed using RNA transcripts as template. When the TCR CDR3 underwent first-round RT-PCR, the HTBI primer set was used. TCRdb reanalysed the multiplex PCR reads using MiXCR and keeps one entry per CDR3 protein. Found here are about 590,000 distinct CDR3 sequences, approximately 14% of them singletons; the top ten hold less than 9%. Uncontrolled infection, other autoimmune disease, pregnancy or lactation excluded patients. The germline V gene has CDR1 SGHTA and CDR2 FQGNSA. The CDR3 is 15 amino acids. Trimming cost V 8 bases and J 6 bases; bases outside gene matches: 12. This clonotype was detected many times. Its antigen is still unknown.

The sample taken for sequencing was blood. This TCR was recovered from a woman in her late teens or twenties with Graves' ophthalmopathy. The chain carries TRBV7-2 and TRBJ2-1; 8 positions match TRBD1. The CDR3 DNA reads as TGTGCCAGCGGACGTGGGCAGGGGGCCTCCAATGAGCAGTTCTTC. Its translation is CASGRGQGASNEQFF.